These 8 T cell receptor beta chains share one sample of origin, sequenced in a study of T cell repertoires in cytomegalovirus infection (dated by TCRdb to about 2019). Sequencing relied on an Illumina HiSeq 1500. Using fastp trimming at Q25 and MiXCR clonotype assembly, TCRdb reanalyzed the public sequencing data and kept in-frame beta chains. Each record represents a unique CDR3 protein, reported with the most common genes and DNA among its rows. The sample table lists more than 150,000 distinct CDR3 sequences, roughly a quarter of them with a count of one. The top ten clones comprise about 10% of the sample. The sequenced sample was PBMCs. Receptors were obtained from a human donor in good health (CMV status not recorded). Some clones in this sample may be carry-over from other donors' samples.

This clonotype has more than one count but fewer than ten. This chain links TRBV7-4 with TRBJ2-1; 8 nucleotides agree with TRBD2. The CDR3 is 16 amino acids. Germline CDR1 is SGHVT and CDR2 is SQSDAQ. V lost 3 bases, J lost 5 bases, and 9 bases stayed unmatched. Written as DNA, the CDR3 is TGTGCCAGCAGCTTTTTCTTACTAGCGGTAAACAATGAGCAGTTCTTC. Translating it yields CASSFFLLAVNNEQFF.

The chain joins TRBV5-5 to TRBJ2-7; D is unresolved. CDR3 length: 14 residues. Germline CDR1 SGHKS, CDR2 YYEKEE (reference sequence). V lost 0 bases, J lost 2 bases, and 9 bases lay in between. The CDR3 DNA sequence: TGTGCCAGCAGCTTGGGAGACATAGCCTACGAGCAGTACTTC. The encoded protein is CASSLGDIAYEQYF.

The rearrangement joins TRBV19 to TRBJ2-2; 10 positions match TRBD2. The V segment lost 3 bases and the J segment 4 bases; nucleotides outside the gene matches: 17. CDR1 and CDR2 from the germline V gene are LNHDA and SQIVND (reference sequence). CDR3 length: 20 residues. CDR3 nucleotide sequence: TGTGCCAGTAGTATTGGACTGAGCAGTACTAGCGGGAAGATCACCGGGGAGCTGTTTTTT. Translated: CASSIGLSSTSGKITGELFF. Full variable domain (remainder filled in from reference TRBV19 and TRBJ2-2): DGGITQSPKYLFRKEGQNVTLSCEQNLNHDAMYWYRQDPGQGLRLIYYSQIVNDFQKGDIAEGYSVSREKKESFPLTVTSAQKNPTAFYLCASSIGLSSTSGKITGELFFGEGSRLTVL.

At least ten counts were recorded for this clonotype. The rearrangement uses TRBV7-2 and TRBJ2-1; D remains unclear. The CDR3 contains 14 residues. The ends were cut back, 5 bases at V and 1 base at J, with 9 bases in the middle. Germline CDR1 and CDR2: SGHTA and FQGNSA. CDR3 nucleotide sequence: TGTGCCAGCAGCCGAGAGTGGTCCTACAATGAGCAGTTCTTC. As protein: CASSREWSYNEQFF.

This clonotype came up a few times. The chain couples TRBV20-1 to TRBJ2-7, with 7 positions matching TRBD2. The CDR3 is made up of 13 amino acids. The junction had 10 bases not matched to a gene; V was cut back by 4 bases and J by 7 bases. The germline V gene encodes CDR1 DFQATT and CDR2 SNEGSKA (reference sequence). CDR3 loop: CSATTSALSEQYF. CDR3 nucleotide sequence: TGCAGTGCTACAACTAGCGCCTTAAGTGAGCAGTACTTC.

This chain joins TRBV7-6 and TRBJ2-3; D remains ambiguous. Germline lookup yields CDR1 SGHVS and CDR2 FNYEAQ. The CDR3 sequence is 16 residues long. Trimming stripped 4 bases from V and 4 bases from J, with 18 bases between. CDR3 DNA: TGTGCCAGCAGCTCCCTCGGCGGCGAGGTGCCAGATACGCAGTATTTT. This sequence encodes CASSSLGGEVPDTQYF.

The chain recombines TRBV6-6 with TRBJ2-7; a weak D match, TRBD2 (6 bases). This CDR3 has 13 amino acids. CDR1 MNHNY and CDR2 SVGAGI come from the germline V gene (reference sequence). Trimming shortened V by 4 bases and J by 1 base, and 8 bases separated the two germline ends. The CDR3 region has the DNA TGTGCCAGCAGTTCCGCGGGATCCTACGAGCAGTACTTC. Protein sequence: CASSSAGSYEQYF.

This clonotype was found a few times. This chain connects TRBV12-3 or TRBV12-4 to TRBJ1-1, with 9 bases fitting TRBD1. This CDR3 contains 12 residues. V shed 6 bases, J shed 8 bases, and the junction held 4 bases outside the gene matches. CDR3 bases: TGTGCCAGCAGGGGACAGGGAGGAGAAGCTTTCTTT. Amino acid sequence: CASRGQGGEAFF.